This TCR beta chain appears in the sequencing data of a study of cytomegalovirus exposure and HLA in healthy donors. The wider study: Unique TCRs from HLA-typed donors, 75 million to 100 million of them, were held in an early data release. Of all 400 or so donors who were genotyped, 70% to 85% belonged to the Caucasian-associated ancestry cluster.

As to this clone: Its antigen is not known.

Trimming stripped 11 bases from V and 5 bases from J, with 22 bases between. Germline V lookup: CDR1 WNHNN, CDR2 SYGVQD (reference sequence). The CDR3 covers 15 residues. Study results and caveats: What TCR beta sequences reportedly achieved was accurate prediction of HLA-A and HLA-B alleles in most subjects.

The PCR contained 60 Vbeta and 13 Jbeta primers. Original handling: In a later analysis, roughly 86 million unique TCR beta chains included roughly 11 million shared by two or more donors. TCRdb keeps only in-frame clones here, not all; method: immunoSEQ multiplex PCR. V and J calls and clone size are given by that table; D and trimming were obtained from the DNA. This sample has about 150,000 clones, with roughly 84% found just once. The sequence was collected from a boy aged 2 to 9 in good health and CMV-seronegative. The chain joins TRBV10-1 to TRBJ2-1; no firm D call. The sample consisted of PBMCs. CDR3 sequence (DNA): TGCGCCTCACCGGTCCAGGCCGGTTTGCACAATGAGCAGTTCTTC. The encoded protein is CASPVQAGLHNEQFF.